This T cell receptor (beta chain) was recovered during a study of T-cell reconstitution after alpha-beta-depleted transplantation in children. V shed 1 base and J shed 5 bases, with 2 bases lying between them. Germline CDR1 is SQVTM and CDR2 is ANQGSEA. This CDR3 spans 10 amino acids. The authors prepared the TCRbeta library with unique molecular identifiers. One entry per CDR3 protein results from TCRdb running MiXCR on the PCR reads. The table shows approximately 85,000 distinct CDR3 sequences, with less than 20% occurring only once. There are a few counts of this clonotype. The rearrangement links TRBV29-1 to TRBJ2-5; no reliable D call. The sample consisted of PBMCs, mostly from graft donor cells, taken 180 days after TCRalphabeta/CD19-depleted stem cell transplant. The sequence was obtained from a male patient aged 2 to 10 who had a stem cell transplant for acute lymphoblastic leukemia, so the T cells may come from the graft donor. The CDR3 nucleotides read TGCAGCGTTGAAGGGGAGACCCAGTACTTC. Translated, it gives CSVEGETQYF.